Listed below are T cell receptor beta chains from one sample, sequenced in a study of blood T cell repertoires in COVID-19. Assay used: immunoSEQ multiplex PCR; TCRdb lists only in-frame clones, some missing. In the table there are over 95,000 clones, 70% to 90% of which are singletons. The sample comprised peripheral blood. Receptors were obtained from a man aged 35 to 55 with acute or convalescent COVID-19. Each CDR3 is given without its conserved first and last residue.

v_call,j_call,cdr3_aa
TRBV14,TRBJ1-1,ASSRTAATEAF
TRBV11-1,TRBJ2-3,ATAAEFFGDTQY
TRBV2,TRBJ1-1,ASSVLFSEAF
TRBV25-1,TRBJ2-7,ASSGGVMPYEQY
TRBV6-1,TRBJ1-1,ASSEARFEAF
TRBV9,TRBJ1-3,ASSPSTGTDLFSGNTIY
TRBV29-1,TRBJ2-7,SVAGQGPSYEQY
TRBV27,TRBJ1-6,ASSRKGQSSYNSPLH
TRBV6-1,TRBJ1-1,ASSDDTEAKAF
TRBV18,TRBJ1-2,ASSPGASYGYT
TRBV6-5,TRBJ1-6,ASSYPGDNSPLH
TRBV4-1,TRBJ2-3,ASSPGGATDTQY
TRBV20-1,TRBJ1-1,SAGMNTEAF
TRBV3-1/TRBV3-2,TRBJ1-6,ASSQGAGDNSPLH
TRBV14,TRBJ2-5,ASSQLGETQY
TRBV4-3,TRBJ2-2,ASSPGLAGTGELF
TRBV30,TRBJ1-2,AWSRGNYGYT
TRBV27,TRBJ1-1,ASSGGGLNTEAF
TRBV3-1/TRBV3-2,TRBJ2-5,ASSPYLRGQQETQY
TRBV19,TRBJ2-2,ASSIDLSSTGELF
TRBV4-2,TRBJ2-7,ASSRDRDSVYEQY
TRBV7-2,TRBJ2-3,ASSRPDRGADTQY
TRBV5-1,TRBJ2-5,ASSPRSGGAQETQY
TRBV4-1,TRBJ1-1,ASSQDGRGNTEAF
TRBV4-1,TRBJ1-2,ASSQQGAQVYGYT
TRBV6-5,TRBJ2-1,ASSRTAPSYNEQF
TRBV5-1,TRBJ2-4,ASSPGGALGKNIQY
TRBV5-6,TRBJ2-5,ASSHRRTGQETQY